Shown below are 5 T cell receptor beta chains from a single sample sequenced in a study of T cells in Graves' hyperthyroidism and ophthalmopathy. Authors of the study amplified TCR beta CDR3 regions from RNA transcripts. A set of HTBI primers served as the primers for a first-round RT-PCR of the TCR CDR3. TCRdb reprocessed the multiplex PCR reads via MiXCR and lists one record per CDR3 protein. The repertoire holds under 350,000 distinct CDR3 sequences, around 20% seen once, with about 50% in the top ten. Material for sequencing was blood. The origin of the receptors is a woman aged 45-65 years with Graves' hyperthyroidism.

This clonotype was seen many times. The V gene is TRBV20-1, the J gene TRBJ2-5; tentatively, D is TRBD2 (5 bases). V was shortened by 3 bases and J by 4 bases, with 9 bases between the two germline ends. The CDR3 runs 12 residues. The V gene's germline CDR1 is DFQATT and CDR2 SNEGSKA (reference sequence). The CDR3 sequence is CSASTRGETQYF. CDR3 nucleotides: TGCAGTGCTAGTACTCGGGGAGAGACCCAGTACTTC.

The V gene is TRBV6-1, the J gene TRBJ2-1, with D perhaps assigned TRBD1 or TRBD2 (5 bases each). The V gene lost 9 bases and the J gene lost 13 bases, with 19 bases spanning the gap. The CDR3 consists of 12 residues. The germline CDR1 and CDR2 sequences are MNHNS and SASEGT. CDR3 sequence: CASYHRDRNQFF. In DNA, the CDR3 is TGTGCCAGTTACCACCGGGACCGGAACCAGTTCTTC.

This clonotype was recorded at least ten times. The CDR3 DNA sequence: TGTGCCAGCAGCTGGGGACTAGCGGGGTACGAGCAGTACTTC. Amino acids: CASSWGLAGYEQYF. The chain has TRBV7-2 and TRBJ2-7, with 13 bases aligning to TRBD2. The V segment lost 4 bases and the J segment 4 bases; nucleotides outside the gene matches: 1. Per the germline V gene, CDR1 is SGHTA and CDR2 is FQGNSA. The CDR3 contains 14 residues.

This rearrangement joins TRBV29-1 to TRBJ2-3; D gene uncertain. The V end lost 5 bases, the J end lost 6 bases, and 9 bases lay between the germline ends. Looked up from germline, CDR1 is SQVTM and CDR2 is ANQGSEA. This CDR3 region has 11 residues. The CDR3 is CSVQKADTQYF. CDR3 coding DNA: TGCAGCGTTCAGAAGGCGGATACGCAGTATTTT.

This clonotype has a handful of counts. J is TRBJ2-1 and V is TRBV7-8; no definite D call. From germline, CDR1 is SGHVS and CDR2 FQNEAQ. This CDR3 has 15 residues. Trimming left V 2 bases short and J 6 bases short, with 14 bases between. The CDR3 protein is CASSLKMAHPNEQFF. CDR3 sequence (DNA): TGTGCCAGCAGCTTAAAGATGGCCCACCCCAATGAGCAGTTCTTC.